This T cell receptor (beta chain) is from a study of metastatic and nonmetastatic thyroid tumors. In the original workflow: Clinicopathological groups supplied CDR3 differences that were used to build a distant-metastasis classifier for papillary thyroid cancer. TCRdb redid the clone calls on the PCR reads using MiXCR. The V and J calls here are based on TCRdb, not the publication. This sample has under 20,000 clones, with 27% found just once. Nobody among the patients had been given any treatment before thyroid surgery. The germline V gene encodes CDR1 MGHRA and CDR2 YSYEKL. V dropped 0 bases and J dropped 6 bases, with 14 bases sitting between them. This CDR3 region has 15 residues. This clone was detected many times.

This receptor was identified in a female donor with papillary thyroid cancer or a benign thyroid nodule (not recorded which). Some clones in this sample may be carry-over from other donors' samples. The sample was blood. V usage is TRBV4-1 and J usage is TRBJ1-1, with D possibly matching TRBD1 (6 bases). The CDR3 reads CASSQDAGGHAEAFF. Written as DNA, the CDR3 is TGCGCCAGCAGCCAAGATGCCGGGGGGCATGCTGAAGCTTTCTTT.